This T cell receptor (beta chain) is drawn from a study of early T cells in non-severe SARS-CoV-2 infection. Attached unique molecular identifiers marked individual cDNA molecules. TCRdb redid the calling of the 5' RACE reads with MiXCR, one entry per CDR3 protein. This sample carries about 68,000 distinct CDR3 sequences, roughly a tenth of them seen once, and the ten largest clones take 6.4%. This clonotype occurred many times. V was pared by 7 bases and J by 3 bases, with 12 bases between. Germline CDR1 MDHEN, CDR2 SYDVKM. The CDR3 has 13 amino acids. The sample was whole blood. The receptor was derived from an adult who was a healthcare worker with PCR-confirmed SARS-CoV-2 infection or an uninfected control (not recorded which). The V call is TRBV28, the J call TRBJ2-5; D remains unclear. Written as DNA, the CDR3 is TGTGCCAGCAAGAACGGGCGAGAAGAGACCCAGTACTTC. This sequence encodes CASKNGREETQYF.